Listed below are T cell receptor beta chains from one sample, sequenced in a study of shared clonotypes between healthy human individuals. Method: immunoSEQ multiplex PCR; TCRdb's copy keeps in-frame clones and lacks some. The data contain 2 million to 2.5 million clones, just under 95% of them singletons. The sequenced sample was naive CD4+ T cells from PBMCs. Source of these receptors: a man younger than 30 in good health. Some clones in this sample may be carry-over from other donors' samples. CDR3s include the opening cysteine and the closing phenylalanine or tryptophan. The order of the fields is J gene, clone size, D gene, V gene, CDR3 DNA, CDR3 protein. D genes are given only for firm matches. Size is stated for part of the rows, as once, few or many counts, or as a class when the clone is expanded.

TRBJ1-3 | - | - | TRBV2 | TGTGCCAGCAGTGAAGACGGAAACACCATATATTTT | CASSEDGNTIYF
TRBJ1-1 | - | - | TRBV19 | TGTGCCAGTACCTCGCGGGGGGCCGGGAACACTGAAGCTTTCTTT | CASTSRGAGNTEAFF
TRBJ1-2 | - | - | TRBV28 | TGTGCCAGCAGTTACGGGGGCAGTAACTATGGCTACACCTTC | CASSYGGSNYGYTF
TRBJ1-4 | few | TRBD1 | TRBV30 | TGTGCCTGGTCCGGGACAGGGTCTGAAAAACTGTTTTTT | CAWSGTGSEKLFF
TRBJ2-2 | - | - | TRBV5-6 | TGTGCCAGCAGCAAACACGGGGAGCTGTTTTTT | CASSKHGELFF
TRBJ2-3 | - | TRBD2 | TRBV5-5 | TGTGCCAGCAGCTCGGGACTAGCGGGGCTCACAGATACGCAGTATTTT | CASSSGLAGLTDTQYF
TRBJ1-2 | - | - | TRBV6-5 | TGTGCCAGCAGTTACTCGAGACGTGGGGACTATGGCTACACCTTC | CASSYSRRGDYGYTF
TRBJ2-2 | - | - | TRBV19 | TGTGCCAGCGCTAGGAGGGCGGGGAGTCCCGGGGAGCTGTTTTTT | CASARRAGSPGELFF
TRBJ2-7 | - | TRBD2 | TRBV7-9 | TGTGCCAGCAGCTTCCGGAGCGGGAGGCTGGAAAAGCAGTACTTC | CASSFRSGRLEKQYF
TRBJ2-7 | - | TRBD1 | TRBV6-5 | TGTGCCAGCAGGCTGGACAGGGCCGAAACCTACGAGCAGTACTTC | CASRLDRAETYEQYF
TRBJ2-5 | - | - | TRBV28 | TGTGCCAGCAGTTTCCTCCGCCCCAGCCAAGAGACCCAGTACTTC | CASSFLRPSQETQYF
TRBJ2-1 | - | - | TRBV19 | TGTGCCAGTAGCATTAGCGTGAACTCCTACAATGAGCAGTTCTTC | CASSISVNSYNEQFF
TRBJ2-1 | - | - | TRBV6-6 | TGTGCCAGCAGGATCCTGACAAATGAGCAGTTCTTC | CASRILTNEQFF
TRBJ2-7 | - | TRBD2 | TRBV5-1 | TGCGCCAGCAGCTTGGGGACTAGCGCACTTAAGGGGTACGAGCAGTACTTC | CASSLGTSALKGYEQYF
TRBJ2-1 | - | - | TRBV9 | TGTGCCAGCAACAGGGGGCTAGCGGGAGCGTCCGGTGAGCAGTTCTTC | CASNRGLAGASGEQFF
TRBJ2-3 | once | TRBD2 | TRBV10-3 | TGTGCCATCAGCCATGGACTAGCGCCCATTTCCGATACGCAGTATTTT | CAISHGLAPISDTQYF
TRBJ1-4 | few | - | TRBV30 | TGTGCCTGGAGTGCCCTTTTTGGTGGACTGTTTTTT | CAWSALFGGLFF
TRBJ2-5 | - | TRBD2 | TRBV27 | TGTGCCAGCAGTTTACTAGCGGGAGGGGAAGAGACCCAGTACTTC | CASSLLAGGEETQYF
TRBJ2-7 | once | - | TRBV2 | TGTGCCAGCAGGCGGGGACCGATCTACGAGCAGTACTTC | CASRRGPIYEQYF
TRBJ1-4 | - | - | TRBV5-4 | TGTGCCAGCAGCAGGGGCGGGGTGGCAACTAATGAAAAACTGTTTTTT | CASSRGGVATNEKLFF
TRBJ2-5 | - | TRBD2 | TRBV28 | TGTGCCAGCAGTTTAGCACTAGCGGGTGGGGAGACCCAGTACTTC | CASSLALAGGETQYF
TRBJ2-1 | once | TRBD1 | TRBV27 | TGTGCCAGCAGTTACGACAGGGATACCTACAATGAGCAGTTCTTC | CASSYDRDTYNEQFF
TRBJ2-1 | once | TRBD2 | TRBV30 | TGTGCCTGGAGTGTTTGGCGGACTAGCGGGAGCATCAATGAGCAGTTCTTC | CAWSVWRTSGSINEQFF
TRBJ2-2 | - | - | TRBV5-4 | TGTGCCAGCAGTGCCCCCAAGGGCACCGGGGAGCTGTTTTTT | CASSAPKGTGELFF
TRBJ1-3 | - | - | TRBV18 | TGTGCCAGCTCACCACCCGGGGCGGGTATGCTTTCTGGAAACACCATATATTTT | CASSPPGAGMLSGNTIYF
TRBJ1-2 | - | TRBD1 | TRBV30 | TGTGCCTGGAGGACAGGGTGGTATGGCTACACCTTC | CAWRTGWYGYTF
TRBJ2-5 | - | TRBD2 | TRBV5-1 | TGCGCCAGCAGGGCCGATTTAGCGGGAGGCATGGAGACCCAGTACTTC | CASRADLAGGMETQYF
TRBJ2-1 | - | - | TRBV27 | TGTGCCAGCAGTGCAGTCCAGCTCAGGGGCTATGAGCAGTTCTTC | CASSAVQLRGYEQFF
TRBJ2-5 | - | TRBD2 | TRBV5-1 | TGCGCCAGCAGCTCGGGACTAGCGGTCCCAGAGACCCAGTACTTC | CASSSGLAVPETQYF
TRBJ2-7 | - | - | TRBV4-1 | TGCGCCAGCAGCCAGACCTCCCAGGGACTGTCTGACGAGCAGTACTTC | CASSQTSQGLSDEQYF
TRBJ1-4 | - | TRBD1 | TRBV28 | TGTGCCAGCAGTTTATTGGGACAGAGGAATGAAAAACTGTTTTTT | CASSLLGQRNEKLFF
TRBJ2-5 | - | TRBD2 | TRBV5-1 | TGCGCCAGCAGCGGAGGACTAGCGGGAGAGACCCAGTACTTC | CASSGGLAGETQYF
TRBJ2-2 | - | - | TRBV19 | TGTGCCAGTAGCGCTAGAGCTTTGACCGGGGAGCTGTTTTTT | CASSARALTGELFF
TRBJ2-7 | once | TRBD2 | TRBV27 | TGTGCCAGCAGTTTTCTCGCTAGCGGGAGTCCCTACGAGCAGTACTTC | CASSFLASGSPYEQYF
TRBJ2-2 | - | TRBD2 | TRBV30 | TGTGCCCGCGGGAGGGGCCCGAACACCGGGGAGCTGTTTTTT | CARGRGPNTGELFF
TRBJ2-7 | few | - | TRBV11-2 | TGTGCCAGCAGCCCGCGGGACAACGAGCAGTACTTC | CASSPRDNEQYF
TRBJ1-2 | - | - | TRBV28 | TGTGCCAGCAGTTTATCTTGGGGTAACTATGGCTACACCTTC | CASSLSWGNYGYTF
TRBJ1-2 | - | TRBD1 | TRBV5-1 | TGCGCCAGCAGCTCGGTGACAGGGGGCTACGGCTACACCTTC | CASSSVTGGYGYTF
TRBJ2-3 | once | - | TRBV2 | TGTGCCAGCAGTGAAGAGGGGCAGGGTCAGGCAGATACGCAGTATTTT | CASSEEGQGQADTQYF
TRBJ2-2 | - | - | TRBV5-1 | TGCGCCAGCAGCTGGGGAGTTGCGACCGGGGAGCTGTTTTTT | CASSWGVATGELFF
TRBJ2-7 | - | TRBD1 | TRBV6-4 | TGTGCCAGCAGTGCGGACAGGTCATCCTACGAGCAGTACTTC | CASSADRSSYEQYF
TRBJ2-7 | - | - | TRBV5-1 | TGCGCCAGCAGATATGACGTAGCCCGTACCTACGAGCAGTACTTC | CASRYDVARTYEQYF
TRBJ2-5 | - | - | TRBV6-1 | TGTGCCAGCGGCTTCGGACTCACGGAACAAGAGACCCAGTACTTC | CASGFGLTEQETQYF
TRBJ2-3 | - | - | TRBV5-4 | TGTGCCAGCAGCTCCCCCAAGGGGACCGATAGCCTAGATACGCAGTATTTT | CASSSPKGTDSLDTQYF
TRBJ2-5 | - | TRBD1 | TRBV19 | TGTGCCAGTGGGTCCGGGACAGACACCCCGTCAATGTACTTC | CASGSGTDTPSMYF
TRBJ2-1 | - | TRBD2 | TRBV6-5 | TGTGCCAGCAGTACCGTGAGCGGGAGTCCCAATGAGCAGTTCTTC | CASSTVSGSPNEQFF
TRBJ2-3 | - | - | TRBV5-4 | TGTGCCAGCAGCGGATCCACAGATACGCAGTATTTT | CASSGSTDTQYF
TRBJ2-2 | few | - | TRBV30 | TGTGCCTGGAGACACACCACCGGGGAGCTGTTTTTT | CAWRHTTGELFF
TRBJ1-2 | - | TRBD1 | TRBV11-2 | TGTGCCAGCAGCCCTACCGGGACAGGCTTCTTCACCTTC | CASSPTGTGFFTF
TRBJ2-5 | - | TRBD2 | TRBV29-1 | TGCAGCGTGGGACTGGGACTAGTAAAAGAGACCCAGTACTTC | CSVGLGLVKETQYF
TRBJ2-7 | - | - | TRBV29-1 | TGCAGCGTTGAAGGGAGCTCCTACGAGCAGTACTTC | CSVEGSSYEQYF
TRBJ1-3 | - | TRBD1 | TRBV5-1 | TGCGCCAGCAGCGCACAGGGGGCTGGAAACACCATATATTTT | CASSAQGAGNTIYF
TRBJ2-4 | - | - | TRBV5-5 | TGTGCCAGCACCCGGCCGGGGGCAAACATTCAGTACTTC | CASTRPGANIQYF
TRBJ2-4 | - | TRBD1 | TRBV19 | TGTGCCAGTAGTATACTCGACAGGGGGCAAAACATTCAGTACTTC | CASSILDRGQNIQYF
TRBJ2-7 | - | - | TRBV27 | TGTGCCAGCAGTTTAGGGGACCCGAGTCAGCAGTACTTC | CASSLGDPSQQYF
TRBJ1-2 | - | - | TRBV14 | TGTGCCAGCAGCCAACTGGGGGGTACCGTTGGCTACACCTTC | CASSQLGGTVGYTF
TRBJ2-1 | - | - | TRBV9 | TGTGCCAGCAGCGTAGAGGCGGGATACCAGTTCTTC | CASSVEAGYQFF
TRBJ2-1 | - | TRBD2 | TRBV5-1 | TGCGCCAGCAGCGATCCGGGACTAGCGGGAGGGGGGAATGAGCAGTTCTTC | CASSDPGLAGGGNEQFF
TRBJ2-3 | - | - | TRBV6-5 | TGTGCCAGCAGTCCTACTAGCCGCACAGATACGCAGTATTTT | CASSPTSRTDTQYF
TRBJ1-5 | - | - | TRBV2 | TGTGCCAGCAACCCCTGGGGGGGCGGCCAGCCCCAGCATTTT | CASNPWGGGQPQHF